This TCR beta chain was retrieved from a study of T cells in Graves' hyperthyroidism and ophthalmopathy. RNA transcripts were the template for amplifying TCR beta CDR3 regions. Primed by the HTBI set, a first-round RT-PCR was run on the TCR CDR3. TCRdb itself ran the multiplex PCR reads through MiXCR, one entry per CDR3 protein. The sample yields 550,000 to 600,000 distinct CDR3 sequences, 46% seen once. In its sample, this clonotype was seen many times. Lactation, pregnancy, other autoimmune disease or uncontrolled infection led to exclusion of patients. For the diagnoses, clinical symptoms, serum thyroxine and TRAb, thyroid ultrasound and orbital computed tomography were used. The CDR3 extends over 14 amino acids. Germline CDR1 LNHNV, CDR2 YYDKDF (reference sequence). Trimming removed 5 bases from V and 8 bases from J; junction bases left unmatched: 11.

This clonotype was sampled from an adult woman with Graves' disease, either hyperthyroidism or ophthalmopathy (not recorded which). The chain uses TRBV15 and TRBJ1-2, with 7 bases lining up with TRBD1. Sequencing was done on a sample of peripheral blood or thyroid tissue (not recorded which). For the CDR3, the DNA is TGTGCCACCAGCTCGGGAGAAGGGGGCGTGGGCTACACCTTC. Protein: CATSSGEGGVGYTF.